This section outlines one T cell receptor beta chain sequence together with its context. As handled by the study authors: Nucleated cell counts were estimated from reference gene primer amplification. Sequenced by immunoSEQ multiplex PCR; TCRdb stores in-frame clones only, minus some. That table supplies the V and J calls and clone size; D and trimming were determined from the DNA. The data hold under 300,000 clones, with about 82% observed a single time. The data were taken from a study of blood T cell repertoires in COVID-19. For the study at large: The United States, Italy and Spain supplied acute and convalescent COVID-19 samples. T cells, B-cell-depleted T cells, or PBMCs supplied cDNA or gDNA.

The V gene end was trimmed by 3 bases and the J gene end by 3 bases; junction bases not matched to a gene: 9. CDR1 is LNHDA, CDR2 SQIVND, per germline (reference sequence). This CDR3 comprises 16 residues. The chain uses TRBV19 and TRBJ1-1; 8 bases are shared with TRBD1. This TCR was sampled from an elderly man with acute or convalescent COVID-19. The specimen was peripheral blood. CDR3 amino acids: CASSIPSGTGDTEAFF. DNA for the CDR3: TGTGCCAGTAGTATCCCCTCCGGGACAGGTGACACTGAAGCTTTCTTT.